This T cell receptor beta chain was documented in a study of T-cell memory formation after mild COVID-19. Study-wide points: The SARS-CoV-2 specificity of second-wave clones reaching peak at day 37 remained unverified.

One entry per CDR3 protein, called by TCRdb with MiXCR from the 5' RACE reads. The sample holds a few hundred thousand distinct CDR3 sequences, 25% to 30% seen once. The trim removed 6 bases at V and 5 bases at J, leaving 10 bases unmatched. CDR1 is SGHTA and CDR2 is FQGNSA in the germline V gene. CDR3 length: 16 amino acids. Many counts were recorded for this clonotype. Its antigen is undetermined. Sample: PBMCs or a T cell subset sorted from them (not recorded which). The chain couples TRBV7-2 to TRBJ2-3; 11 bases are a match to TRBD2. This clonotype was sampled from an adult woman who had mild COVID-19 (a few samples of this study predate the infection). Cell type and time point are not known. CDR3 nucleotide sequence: TGTGCCAGCAGGGTTCCGGGACTAGCGGCTGGAGATACGCAGTATTTT. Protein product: CASRVPGLAAGDTQYF.